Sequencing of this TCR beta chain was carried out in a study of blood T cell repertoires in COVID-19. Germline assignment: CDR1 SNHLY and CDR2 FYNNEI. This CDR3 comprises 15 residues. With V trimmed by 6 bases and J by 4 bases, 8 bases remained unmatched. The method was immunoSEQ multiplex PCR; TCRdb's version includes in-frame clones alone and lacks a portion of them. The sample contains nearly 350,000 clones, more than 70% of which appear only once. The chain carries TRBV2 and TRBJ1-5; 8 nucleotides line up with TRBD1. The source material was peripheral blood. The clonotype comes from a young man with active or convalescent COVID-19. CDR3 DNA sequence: TGTGCCAGCAGCCCCGGCAGGGGGCGAAATCAGCCCCAGCATTTT. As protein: CASSPGRGRNQPQHF.